Listed below are T cell receptor beta chains from one sample, sequenced in a study of T cells during gluten challenge in celiac disease. TCRdb ran MiXCR on the single-cell sequencing reads and lists one entry per CDR3 protein. The table shows around 350 distinct CDR3 sequences, with less than 55% occurring only once. The sequencing used gluten-specific CD4+ T cells sorted from blood using tetramers, collected at baseline or on day 6, 14 or 28 of gluten challenge (not recorded which). The receptors here all came from a female donor with celiac disease. Both conserved end residues are part of each CDR3. A D gene is named only where the DNA matches it firmly. Expanded clones are given a class, and other clones once, few, many or no size at all.

d_call: .
clone_size: large
j_call: TRBJ1-5
v_call: TRBV29-1
cdr3_nt: TGCAGCGTTGGGGGTTTCGATCAGCCCCAGCATTTT
cdr3_aa: CSVGGFDQPQHF

d_call: .
clone_size: .
j_call: TRBJ2-2
v_call: TRBV7-7
cdr3_nt: TGTGCCAGCACCTCCCCCCCGCGTGGCACCGGGGAGCTGTTTTTT
cdr3_aa: CASTSPPRGTGELFF

d_call: .
clone_size: few
j_call: TRBJ2-7
v_call: TRBV2
cdr3_nt: TGTGCCAGCATGCCCCTCCAGGACGGTTCCTACGAGCAGTACTTC
cdr3_aa: CASMPLQDGSYEQYF

d_call: TRBD1
clone_size: .
j_call: TRBJ2-7
v_call: TRBV7-2
cdr3_nt: TGTGCCAGCAGCTTAGCACCCGGGACAGTTCTTAACTACGAGCAGTACTTC
cdr3_aa: CASSLAPGTVLNYEQYF

d_call: .
clone_size: .
j_call: TRBJ1-3
v_call: TRBV20-1
cdr3_nt: TGCAGTGCTAGCCCCGCCCCAGGAAACACCATATATTTT
cdr3_aa: CSASPAPGNTIYF

d_call: .
clone_size: medium-sized
j_call: TRBJ2-7
v_call: TRBV4-1
cdr3_nt: TGCGCCAGCAGCCAAGACGCACAGCCCAGTCTCTACGAGCAGTACTTC
cdr3_aa: CASSQDAQPSLYEQYF

d_call: .
clone_size: .
j_call: TRBJ2-3
v_call: TRBV5-1
cdr3_nt: TGCGCCAGCAAGGTGAACACAGATACGCAGTATTTT
cdr3_aa: CASKVNTDTQYF

d_call: .
clone_size: few
j_call: TRBJ2-6
v_call: TRBV19
cdr3_nt: TGTGCCAGTAGTATCGTCGGGGTCTACTCTGGGGCCAACGTCCTGACTTTC
cdr3_aa: CASSIVGVYSGANVLTF

d_call: TRBD1
clone_size: .
j_call: TRBJ2-1
v_call: TRBV7-2
cdr3_nt: TGTGCCAGCAGCATACGGACAGGGGGGGTCGATGAGCAGTTCTTC
cdr3_aa: CASSIRTGGVDEQFF

d_call: TRBD1
clone_size: .
j_call: TRBJ2-3
v_call: TRBV5-1
cdr3_nt: TGCGCCAGCAGCCTGGGACAGCCCTTCACAGATACGCAGTATTTT
cdr3_aa: CASSLGQPFTDTQYF

d_call: .
clone_size: .
j_call: TRBJ2-5
v_call: TRBV6-5
cdr3_nt: TGTGCCAGCAGTTACTCTTACAACTCAGGACGGTCAGAGACCCAGTACTTC
cdr3_aa: CASSYSYNSGRSETQYF

d_call: TRBD2
clone_size: .
j_call: TRBJ2-7
v_call: TRBV7-2
cdr3_nt: TGTGCCAGCAGCTTAAGGTCTAGCGGGGCCCACGAGCAGTACTTC
cdr3_aa: CASSLRSSGAHEQYF

d_call: .
clone_size: few
j_call: TRBJ2-5
v_call: TRBV4-3
cdr3_nt: TGCGCCAGCAGCCAAGACCCGTTCGGGGAGACCCAGTACTTC
cdr3_aa: CASSQDPFGETQYF

d_call: .
clone_size: .
j_call: TRBJ1-1
v_call: TRBV20-1
cdr3_nt: TGCAGTGCCAAATCCGGGAACACTGAAGCTTTCTTT
cdr3_aa: CSAKSGNTEAFF

d_call: .
clone_size: .
j_call: TRBJ1-4
v_call: TRBV7-9
cdr3_nt: TGTGCCAGCAGCTTAAACCGTGAAAAACTGTTTTTT
cdr3_aa: CASSLNREKLFF

d_call: .
clone_size: .
j_call: TRBJ2-5
v_call: TRBV11-2
cdr3_nt: TGTGCCAGCAGCTCGATGGCTCAAGAGACCCAGTACTTC
cdr3_aa: CASSSMAQETQYF

d_call: .
clone_size: once
j_call: TRBJ2-3
v_call: TRBV20-1
cdr3_nt: TGCAGTGCTAGCCGCTGGGGTGCGCCAGATACGCAGTATTTT
cdr3_aa: CSASRWGAPDTQYF

d_call: .
clone_size: .
j_call: TRBJ2-5
v_call: TRBV29-1
cdr3_nt: TGCAGCGCTTCTCCGGGCGAAGGCTGGGGGGAGACCCAGTACTTC
cdr3_aa: CSASPGEGWGETQYF

d_call: .
clone_size: .
j_call: TRBJ2-3
v_call: TRBV7-2
cdr3_nt: TGTGCCAGCATCCGTTTCACAGATACGCAGTATTTT
cdr3_aa: CASIRFTDTQYF

d_call: .
clone_size: once
j_call: TRBJ2-3
v_call: TRBV19
cdr3_nt: TGTGCCAGTAGTATGGGGTACGGGGATACGCAGTATTTT
cdr3_aa: CASSMGYGDTQYF

d_call: .
clone_size: .
j_call: TRBJ2-3
v_call: TRBV20-1
cdr3_nt: TGCAGTGCTATAGTGGGTTTTGGGACAGATACGCAGTATTTT
cdr3_aa: CSAIVGFGTDTQYF

d_call: .
clone_size: .
j_call: TRBJ2-3
v_call: TRBV4-3
cdr3_nt: TGCGCCAGCAGCCTCGGAAGGGGCTCAGATACGCAGTATTTT
cdr3_aa: CASSLGRGSDTQYF

d_call: .
clone_size: .
j_call: TRBJ2-1
v_call: TRBV19
cdr3_nt: TGTGCTATCTCTACGCAGGGGGGGAATGAGCAGTTCTTC
cdr3_aa: CAISTQGGNEQFF

d_call: .
clone_size: .
j_call: TRBJ1-1
v_call: TRBV28
cdr3_nt: TGTGCCACCACAGCTCTGCAGGGGCGGTCAGCTTTCTTT
cdr3_aa: CATTALQGRSAFF

d_call: TRBD1
clone_size: few
j_call: TRBJ2-7
v_call: TRBV29-1
cdr3_nt: TGCAGCGTTGAACCAGCGAGGGGGCACGAGCAGTACTTC
cdr3_aa: CSVEPARGHEQYF

d_call: .
clone_size: .
j_call: TRBJ1-3
v_call: TRBV28
cdr3_nt: TGTGCCAGCAGTTTACAGGGAATCTCTGGAAACACCATATATTTT
cdr3_aa: CASSLQGISGNTIYF

d_call: TRBD1
clone_size: few
j_call: TRBJ1-4
v_call: TRBV29-1
cdr3_nt: TGCAGCGTGGGAGGACAGGGGGCGAGGGAACTGTTTTTT
cdr3_aa: CSVGGQGARELFF

d_call: .
clone_size: .
j_call: TRBJ2-3
v_call: TRBV5-1
cdr3_nt: TGCGCCAGCAGTCTCACCGCCGGGACCTTCAGCACAGATACGCAGTATTTT
cdr3_aa: CASSLTAGTFSTDTQYF

d_call: .
clone_size: few
j_call: TRBJ1-5
v_call: TRBV20-1
cdr3_nt: TGCAGTGCTAGAAGTTCTTGGAATCAGCCCCAGCATTTT
cdr3_aa: CSARSSWNQPQHF

d_call: TRBD1
clone_size: large
j_call: TRBJ2-1
v_call: TRBV29-1
cdr3_nt: TGCAGCGTTCACTTGACAGGGGAGCAGTTCTTC
cdr3_aa: CSVHLTGEQFF

d_call: .
clone_size: .
j_call: TRBJ1-6
v_call: TRBV5-1
cdr3_nt: TGCGCCAGCAGCCTCGGGATTCAGCCACCCCTCCACTTT
cdr3_aa: CASSLGIQPPLHF

d_call: .
clone_size: few
j_call: TRBJ1-2
v_call: TRBV20-1
cdr3_nt: TGCAGTGCTGGGGGAGCCGCCCGAGGCTATGGCTACACCTTC
cdr3_aa: CSAGGAARGYGYTF

d_call: .
clone_size: few
j_call: TRBJ1-3
v_call: TRBV6-1
cdr3_nt: TGTGCCAGCAGTGAGCCCGGATTTGGGCTTGGAAACACCATATATTTT
cdr3_aa: CASSEPGFGLGNTIYF

d_call: .
clone_size: .
j_call: TRBJ1-6
v_call: TRBV4-2
cdr3_nt: TGTGCCAGCAGCCAAGGGGTTGAAGGTTCACCCCTCCACTTT
cdr3_aa: CASSQGVEGSPLHF

d_call: .
clone_size: .
j_call: TRBJ1-2
v_call: TRBV20-1
cdr3_nt: TGTAGTGCTACAGTAGGGACGGACTATGGCTACACCTTC
cdr3_aa: CSATVGTDYGYTF

d_call: TRBD1
clone_size: few
j_call: TRBJ1-5
v_call: TRBV20-1
cdr3_nt: TGCAGTGCTAGCCCAGCAGGGGGCGGTCAGCCCCAGCATTTT
cdr3_aa: CSASPAGGGQPQHF

d_call: .
clone_size: .
j_call: TRBJ2-1
v_call: TRBV10-3
cdr3_nt: TGTGCCTCAACAATGCTCGCTTTCTACAATGAGCAGTTCTTC
cdr3_aa: CASTMLAFYNEQFF

d_call: .
clone_size: few
j_call: TRBJ2-4
v_call: TRBV5-1
cdr3_nt: TGCGCCAGCAGCTTCGGAGGATATGGGGACATTCAGTACTTC
cdr3_aa: CASSFGGYGDIQYF

d_call: .
clone_size: .
j_call: TRBJ2-3
v_call: TRBV5-1
cdr3_nt: TGCGCCAGCAGCACCGGGCCCCTGGACCCCTCCACAGATACGCAGTATTTT
cdr3_aa: CASSTGPLDPSTDTQYF

d_call: .
clone_size: .
j_call: TRBJ2-7
v_call: TRBV7-2
cdr3_nt: TGTGCCAGCAGCATACGGGCTGCAGGGGACCACGAGCAGTACTTC
cdr3_aa: CASSIRAAGDHEQYF

d_call: .
clone_size: .
j_call: TRBJ2-7
v_call: TRBV7-6
cdr3_nt: TGTGCCAGCAGCTTGGGGGTGGAAGTCTACGAGCAGTACTTC
cdr3_aa: CASSLGVEVYEQYF

d_call: TRBD1
clone_size: once
j_call: TRBJ1-2
v_call: TRBV5-6
cdr3_nt: TGTGCCAGCAGCCAAGGGACAGGGTATGGCTACACCTTC
cdr3_aa: CASSQGTGYGYTF

d_call: .
clone_size: .
j_call: TRBJ2-1
v_call: TRBV4-3
cdr3_nt: TGCGCCAGCAGTTTTAGGGGCAATGAGCAGTTCTTC
cdr3_aa: CASSFRGNEQFF

d_call: .
clone_size: .
j_call: TRBJ1-2
v_call: TRBV20-1
cdr3_nt: TGCAGTGCTGGGGGTAGTGTGCAGGGAAACTATGGCTACACCTTC
cdr3_aa: CSAGGSVQGNYGYTF

d_call: .
clone_size: .
j_call: TRBJ2-7
v_call: TRBV7-3
cdr3_nt: TGTGCCAGCAGCTTAACGCCATTTTACGAGCAGTACTTC
cdr3_aa: CASSLTPFYEQYF

d_call: .
clone_size: few
j_call: TRBJ2-3
v_call: TRBV7-3
cdr3_nt: TGTGCCAGCAGCACGACTAACACAGATACGCAGTATTTT
cdr3_aa: CASSTTNTDTQYF